This TCR beta chain originates from a study of Graves' ophthalmopathy and Graves' hyperthyroidism. This clonotype was picked up many times. The evidence that diagnosis relied on was clinical symptoms, serum thyroxine, TRAb, thyroid ultrasound and orbital computed tomography. Transcripts of RNA were the source for amplifying TCR beta CDR3 regions. Second-round multiplex PCR came after first-round RT-PCR with HTBI primers. TCRdb reanalysed the multiplex PCR reads using MiXCR and keeps one entry per CDR3 protein. The sample holds over a million distinct CDR3 sequences; about 36% are singletons and the top ten take 11%. The CDR3 consists of 14 residues. V was trimmed by 5 bases and J by 7 bases, leaving 15 bases between them. Germline assignment: CDR1 SNHLY and CDR2 FYNNEI.

Sequenced sample: peripheral blood or thyroid tissue (not recorded which). The rearrangement joins TRBV2 to TRBJ1-5; D might be TRBD1 (6 bases). The receptor was derived from an adult man with Graves' hyperthyroidism. The chain's CDR3 is CASSKGGSGQPQHF. The CDR3 coding sequence is TGTGCCAGCAGTAAAGGGGGAAGCGGACAGCCCCAGCATTTT.